Listed here are 14 T cell receptor beta chains from one sample, sequenced in a study of blood T cell repertoires in COVID-19. Data came from immunoSEQ multiplex PCR; TCRdb stores just in-frame clones and leaves some out. The sample yields just over 200,000 clones, over 75% seen once. The sequenced sample was peripheral blood. These receptors were taken from an elderly man with acute or convalescent COVID-19.

This chain links TRBV21-1 with TRBJ2-7; TRBD1 was called by the table and not checked on the DNA. TRBV21-1 is labeled a pseudogene. The CDR3 consists of 15 residues. CDR3: CASSKRTGDYYEQYV. The CDR3 DNA reads TGTGCCAGCAGCAAAAGGACAGGGGACTACTACGAGCAGTACGTC.

V gene TRBV29-1 combines with J gene TRBJ1-5; D might be TRBD1 (5 bases). The CDR3 is 15 amino acids. With 6 bases removed from V and 4 bases from J, the gap between germline ends came to 19 bases. Germline lookup yields CDR1 SQVTM and CDR2 ANQGSEA. CDR3 loop: CSVTEMGGSNQPQHF. The CDR3 DNA is TGCAGCGTGACCGAAATGGGGGGTTCGAATCAGCCCCAGCATTTT.

V usage is TRBV29-1 and J usage is TRBJ1-1, with D perhaps TRBD1 (5 bases). Germline V gene sequence: CDR1 SQVTM, CDR2 ANQGSEA. The CDR3 is 13 amino acids. V was trimmed by 7 bases and J by 4 bases, leaving 16 bases between them. The CDR3 here is CSGGRGGSTEAFF. Written as DNA, the CDR3 is TGCAGCGGTGGACGGGGGGGTAGCACTGAAGCTTTCTTT.

The chain is built from TRBV5-6 and TRBJ2-7; 9 bases fit TRBD1. CDR1 is SGHDT and CDR2 is YYEEEE in the germline V gene. V shed 4 bases and J 5 bases; nucleotides not matched to a gene: 7. The CDR3 totals 14 residues. In DNA form, the CDR3 reads TGTGCCAGCAGCGTCCGGGACAGGGCTAACGAGCAGTACGTC. As protein: CASSVRDRANEQYV.

V and J are TRBV25-1 and TRBJ2-3, with 7 nucleotides matching TRBD1. This CDR3 comprises 13 residues. The trim removed 3 bases at V and 9 bases at J, leaving 6 bases unmatched. Germline values: CDR1 MGHDK, CDR2 SYGVNS. The chain's CDR3 is CASSDFSRGTQYF. The CDR3, as DNA: TGTGCCAGCAGTGACTTTTCCAGGGGGACGCAGTATTTT.

The gene calls are TRBV19 and TRBJ1-5, with TRBD1 matching 7 bases. The CDR3 is 16 residues long. CDR1 is LNHDA, CDR2 SQIVND, per germline (reference sequence). Losses at the gene ends were 0 bases for V and 2 bases for J; bases not matched to a gene: 4. The DNA for the CDR3 is TGTGCCAGTAGTATAGATCGGGACAGACGCAATCAGCCCCAGCATTTT. Translation: CASSIDRDRRNQPQHF.

The sample holds a few counts of this clone. The V and J genes are TRBV7-9 and TRBJ2-2; 8 bases align to TRBD2. Germline values: CDR1 SEHNR, CDR2 FQNEAQ (reference sequence). Germline trimming cut 4 bases from V and 0 bases from J; bases unmatched to any gene: 7. The CDR3 spans 17 residues. The CDR3 nucleotides read TGTGCCAGCAGCTCCGCCCGGGGGGGGCCGAACACCGGGGAGCTGTTTTTT. This translates into CASSSARGGPNTGELFF.

The genes are TRBV7-9 and TRBJ2-7, with D possibly being TRBD2 (5 bases). This CDR3 region has 14 residues. V lost 2 bases and J lost 0, with 8 bases in between. Germline V gives CDR1 SEHNR, CDR2 FQNEAQ (reference sequence). CDR3 protein: CASSLSGSSYEQYV. CDR3 nucleotide sequence: TGTGCCAGCAGCTTATCGGGGAGCTCCTACGAGCAGTACGTC.

The chain's CDR3 is CASIPARYSTDTQYF. In DNA, the CDR3 is TGTGCCAGCATCCCCGCACGCTATAGCACAGATACGCAGTATTTT. The gene calls are TRBV27 and TRBJ2-3, with unresolved D. Germline V CDR1 and CDR2: MNHEY, SMNVEV (reference sequence). This CDR3 is built from 15 residues. V was clipped by 7 bases and J by 0 bases, with 14 bases between them.

The CDR3 protein is CASSPGADEQFF. The CDR3 coding sequence is TGTGCCAGCTCACCAGGGGCGGATGAGCAGTTCTTC. V gene TRBV18 combines with J gene TRBJ2-1, with D maybe TRBD1 (5 bases). Trimming left V 2 bases short and J 8 bases short, with 7 bases between. The CDR3 totals 12 residues. Germline V gene sequence: CDR1 KGHSH, CDR2 LQKENI.

V gene TRBV9 combines with J gene TRBJ2-2; 13 bases line up with TRBD2. Germline V gene data show CDR1 as SGDLS and CDR2 as YYNGEE. Trimming removed 4 bases from V and 5 bases from J; junction bases left unmatched: 5. This CDR3 spans 16 amino acids. For the CDR3, the DNA is TGTGCCAGCAGCCTCGGACTAGCGGGAGTTACCGGGGAGCTGTTTTTT. Translating gives CASSLGLAGVTGELFF.

The rearrangement uses TRBV3-1 (or the pseudogene TRBV3-2) and TRBJ2-3, with 8 bases aligning to TRBD2. Germline CDR1 and CDR2: LGHDT and YNNKEL (reference sequence). J was trimmed by 2 bases and V by 1 base; bases with no gene match: 2. There are 15 residues in the CDR3. CDR3 protein: CASSQAGGNTDTQYF. The CDR3 DNA sequence: TGTGCCAGCAGCCAAGCGGGAGGGAACACAGATACGCAGTATTTT.

CDR3 in amino acids: CASSKPVGISTNEKLFF. In nucleotides, the CDR3 is TGTGCCAGCAGCAAACCTGTGGGCATTTCAACTAATGAAAAACTGTTTTTT. The rearrangement links TRBV11-3 to TRBJ1-4; no firm D call. The V and J ends lost 5 bases and 0 bases respectively, with 16 bases between them. The CDR3 sequence is 17 residues long. CDR1 is SGHNT and CDR2 is YENEEA in the germline V gene.

The V call is TRBV19, the J call TRBJ1-5, with a possible D match to TRBD1 (6 bases). Trimming pared 11 bases from V and 3 bases from J, leaving 26 bases between. Germline loops: CDR1 LNHDA, CDR2 SQIVND (reference sequence). The CDR3 contains 17 residues. CDR3 loop: CARRGAGGTGFNQPQHF. The CDR3 DNA sequence: TGTGCCCGTCGGGGGGCGGGGGGCACCGGGTTCAATCAGCCCCAGCATTTT.